The 3 T cell receptor beta chains below come from one sample, sequenced in a study of synovial regulatory T cells in juvenile arthritis. Generated by immunoSEQ multiplex PCR, the TCRdb table keeps only in-frame clones and is missing some. This repertoire includes some 9,700 clones. Input material: Treg cells from blood. The subset: remaining (HLA-DR-negative) circulating blood Treg cells. The receptor source for this set is a donor aged 2-35 years with juvenile idiopathic arthritis.

This chain joins TRBV7-8 and TRBJ2-5; checking the TCRdb D call of TRBD1 is not possible without DNA. Germline V CDR1 and CDR2: SGHVS, FQNEAQ. The CDR3 covers 15 residues. The DNA is unrecorded. Here the CDR3 reads CASSPWDRGRETQYF. The full variable domain, in which reference TRBV7-8 and TRBJ2-5 provide the parts outside the CDR3, is GAGVSQSPRYKVAKRGQDVALRCDPISGHVSLFWYQQALGQGPEFLTYFQNEAQLDKSGLPSDRFFAERPEGSVSTLKIQRTQQEDSAVYLCASSPWDRGRETQYFGPGTRLLVL.

This rearrangement joins TRBV27 to TRBJ1-6; TCRdb's assignment of TRBD1 cannot be checked, as there is no DNA. Germline V lookup: CDR1 MNHEY, CDR2 SMNVEV (reference sequence). The length of the CDR3 is 14 residues. DNA is not on record. The CDR3 region is CASSWGQPGSPLHF.

The chain has TRBV5-6 and TRBJ2-3; absent DNA, TCRdb's TRBD1 call cannot be checked. There are 13 residues in the CDR3. DNA was not recorded. CDR1 and CDR2 from the germline V gene are SGHDT and YYEEEE. The CDR3 sequence is CASSGPSTDTQYF.